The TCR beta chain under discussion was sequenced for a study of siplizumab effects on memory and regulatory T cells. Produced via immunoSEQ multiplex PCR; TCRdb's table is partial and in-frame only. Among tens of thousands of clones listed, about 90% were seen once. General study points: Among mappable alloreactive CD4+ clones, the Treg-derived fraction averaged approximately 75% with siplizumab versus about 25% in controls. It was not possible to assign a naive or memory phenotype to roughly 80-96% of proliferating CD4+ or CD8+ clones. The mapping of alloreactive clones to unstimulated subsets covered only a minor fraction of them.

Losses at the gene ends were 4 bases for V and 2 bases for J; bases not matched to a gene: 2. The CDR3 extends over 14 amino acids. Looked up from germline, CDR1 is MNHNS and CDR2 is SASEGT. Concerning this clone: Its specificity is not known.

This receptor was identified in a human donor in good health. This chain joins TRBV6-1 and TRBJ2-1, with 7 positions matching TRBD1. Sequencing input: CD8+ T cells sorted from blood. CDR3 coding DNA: TGTGCCAGCAGTGGGGGACAGCCCTACAATGAGCAGTTCTTC. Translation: CASSGGQPYNEQFF.